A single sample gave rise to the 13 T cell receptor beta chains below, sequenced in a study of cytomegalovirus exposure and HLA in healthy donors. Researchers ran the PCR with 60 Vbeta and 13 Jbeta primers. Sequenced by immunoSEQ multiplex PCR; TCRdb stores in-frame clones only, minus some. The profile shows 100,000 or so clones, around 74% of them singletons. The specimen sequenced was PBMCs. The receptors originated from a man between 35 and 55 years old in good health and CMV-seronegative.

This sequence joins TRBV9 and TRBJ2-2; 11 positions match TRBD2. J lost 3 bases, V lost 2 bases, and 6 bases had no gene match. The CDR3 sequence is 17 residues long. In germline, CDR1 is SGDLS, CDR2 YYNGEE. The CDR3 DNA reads TGTGCCAGCAGCGTGCCTAGCGGGGGGCCCTACACCGGGGAGCTGTTTTTT. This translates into CASSVPSGGPYTGELFF.

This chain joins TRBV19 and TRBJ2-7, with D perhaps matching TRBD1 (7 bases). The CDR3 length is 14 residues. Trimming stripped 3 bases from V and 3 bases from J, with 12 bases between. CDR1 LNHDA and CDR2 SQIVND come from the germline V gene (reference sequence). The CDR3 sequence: CASSMFQGGYEQYF. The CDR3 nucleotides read TGTGCCAGTAGTATGTTCCAGGGGGGCTACGAGCAGTACTTC. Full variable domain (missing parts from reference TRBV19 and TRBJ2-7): DGGITQSPKYLFRKEGQNVTLSCEQNLNHDAMYWYRQDPGQGLRLIYYSQIVNDFQKGDIAEGYSVSREKKESFPLTVTSAQKNPTAFYLCASSMFQGGYEQYFGPGTRLTVT.

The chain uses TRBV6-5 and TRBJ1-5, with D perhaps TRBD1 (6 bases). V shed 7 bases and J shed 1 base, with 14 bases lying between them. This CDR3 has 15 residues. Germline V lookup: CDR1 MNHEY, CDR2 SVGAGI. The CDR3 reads CASMALQGSNQPQHF. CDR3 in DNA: TGTGCCAGCATGGCGTTACAGGGCAGCAATCAGCCCCAGCATTTT.

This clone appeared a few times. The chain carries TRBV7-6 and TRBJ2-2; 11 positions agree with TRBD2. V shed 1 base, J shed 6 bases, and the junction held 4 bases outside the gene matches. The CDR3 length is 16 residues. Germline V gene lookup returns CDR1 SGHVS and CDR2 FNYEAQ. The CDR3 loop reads CASSLGLAGSPGELFF. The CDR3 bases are TGTGCCAGCAGCTTAGGACTAGCGGGGAGTCCCGGGGAGCTGTTTTTT.

The CDR3 bases are TGCGCCAGCAGCCAAGAACGGTTTGCCGCTTCCTACGAGCAGTACTTC. It encodes CASSQERFAASYEQYF. The chain is built from TRBV4-3 and TRBJ2-7; D remains unclear. CDR3 length: 16 amino acids. V lost 0 bases, J lost 1 base, and 13 bases lay in between. CDR1 LGHNA and CDR2 YSLEER come from the germline V gene.

DNA of the CDR3: TGTGCCAGCAGCCAAGACGGGACTGTATCCTACGAGCAGTACTTC. It codes for CASSQDGTVSYEQYF. This sequence joins TRBV4-2 and TRBJ2-7; weak D call: TRBD2 (6 bases). Per the germline V gene, CDR1 is LGHNA and CDR2 is YNFKEQ. V was trimmed by 0 bases and J by 1 base, leaving 10 bases between them. The CDR3 length is 15 residues.

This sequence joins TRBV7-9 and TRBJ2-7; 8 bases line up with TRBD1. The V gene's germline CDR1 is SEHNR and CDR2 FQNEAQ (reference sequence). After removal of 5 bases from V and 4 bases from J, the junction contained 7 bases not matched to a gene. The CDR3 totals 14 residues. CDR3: CASSPRDRNYEQYF. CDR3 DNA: TGTGCCAGCAGCCCCCGGGACAGGAATTACGAGCAGTACTTC.

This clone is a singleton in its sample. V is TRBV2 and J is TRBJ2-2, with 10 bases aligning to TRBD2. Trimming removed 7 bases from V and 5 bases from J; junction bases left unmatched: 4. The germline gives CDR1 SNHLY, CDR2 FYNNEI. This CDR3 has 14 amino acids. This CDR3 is CASILAGATGELFF. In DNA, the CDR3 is TGTGCCAGCATCCTAGCGGGAGCTACCGGGGAGCTGTTTTTT.

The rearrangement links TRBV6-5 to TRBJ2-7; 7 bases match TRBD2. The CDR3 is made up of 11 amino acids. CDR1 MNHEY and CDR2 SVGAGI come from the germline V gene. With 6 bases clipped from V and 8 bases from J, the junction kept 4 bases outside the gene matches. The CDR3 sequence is CASRESGKQYF. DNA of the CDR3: TGTGCCAGCAGGGAAAGCGGGAAGCAGTACTTC.

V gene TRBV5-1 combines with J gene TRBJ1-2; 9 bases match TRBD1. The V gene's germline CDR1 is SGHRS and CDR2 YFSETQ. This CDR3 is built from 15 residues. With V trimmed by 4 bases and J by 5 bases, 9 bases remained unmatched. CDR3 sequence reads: CASSQGQGGWYGYTF. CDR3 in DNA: TGCGCCAGCAGCCAGGGACAGGGAGGTTGGTATGGCTACACCTTC.

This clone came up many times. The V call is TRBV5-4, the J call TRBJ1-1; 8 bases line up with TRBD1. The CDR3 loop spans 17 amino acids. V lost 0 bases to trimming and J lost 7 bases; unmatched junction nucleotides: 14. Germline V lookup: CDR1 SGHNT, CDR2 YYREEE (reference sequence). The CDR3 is CASSLGFVGQGDFEAFF. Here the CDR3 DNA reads TGTGCCAGCAGCTTGGGTTTTGTCGGACAGGGAGACTTTGAAGCTTTCTTT.

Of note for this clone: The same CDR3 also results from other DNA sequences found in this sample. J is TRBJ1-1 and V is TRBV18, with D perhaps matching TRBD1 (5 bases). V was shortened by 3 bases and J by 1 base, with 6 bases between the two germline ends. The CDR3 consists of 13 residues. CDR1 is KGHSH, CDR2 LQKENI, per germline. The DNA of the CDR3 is TGTGCCAGCTCACCCGGACAGAACACTGAAGCTTTCTTT. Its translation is CASSPGQNTEAFF.

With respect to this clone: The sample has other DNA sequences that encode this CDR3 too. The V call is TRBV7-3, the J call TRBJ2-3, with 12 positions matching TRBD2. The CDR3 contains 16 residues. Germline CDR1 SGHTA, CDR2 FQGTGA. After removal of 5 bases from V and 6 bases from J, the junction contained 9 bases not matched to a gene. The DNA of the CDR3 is TGTGCCAGCAGCCAACTAGCGGGGGGTCCGACGGATACGCAGTATTTT. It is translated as CASSQLAGGPTDTQYF.